The 32 T cell receptor beta chains presented below share a single source sample, sequenced in a study of CXCR3-negative and CXCR3-positive naive CD8 T cells. Study results and limitations: In CXCR3-positive naive cells, the TRB CDR3s were more hydrophobic than in CXCR3-negative naive cells.

Antigen specificity for these receptors is unknown. The TRB libraries of cDNA were built by UMI-labeled 5' RACE. TCRdb reprocessed the 5' RACE reads and keeps a single row for each CDR3 protein, giving no DNA. Its listing shows roughly 110,000 distinct CDR3 sequences. Sequencing input: naive CXCR3+ CD8+ T cells from blood. Subset indicated: CD45RO-CCR7+CD27+CD95- naive CD8+ T cells expressing CXCR3 (TNR3+). Receptors originate from a human donor in good health. Some clones in this sample may be carry-over from other donors' samples.

J is TRBJ2-7 and V is TRBV29-1. The CDR3 runs 12 residues. Per germline, CDR1 SQVTM and CDR2 ANQGSEA. CDR3 amino acids: CSVGGDSYEQYF.

The genes are TRBV19 and TRBJ2-1; TCRdb returns TRBD1, unconfirmable since there is no DNA. Germline CDR1 is LNHDA and CDR2 is SQIVND (reference sequence). There are 15 residues in the CDR3. The CDR3 loop reads CASSIGQGSYNEQFF.

The chain combines TRBV6-5 with TRBJ1-2; TCRdb reports TRBD1, a call that lacks DNA to check it against. The germline V gene has CDR1 MNHEY and CDR2 SVGAGI. The CDR3 contains 13 residues. CDR3 protein: CASSIGQGRGYTF.

J is TRBJ1-1 and V is TRBV4-3; TCRdb indicates TRBD1, and absent DNA this call remains unverified. CDR3 length: 16 residues. Germline-derived CDR1 and CDR2 are LGHNA and YSLEER. Here the CDR3 reads CASSQVDRGEGTEAFF.

The chain carries TRBV12-3 or TRBV12-4 and TRBJ2-7; TCRdb reports TRBD1, a call that lacks DNA to check it against. This CDR3 spans 13 amino acids. CDR3 amino acids: CASGQGGEYEQYF.

The rearrangement uses TRBV29-1 and TRBJ2-7; with no DNA, the TCRdb D assignment of TRBD2 cannot be verified. Germline V gene data show CDR1 as SQVTM and CDR2 as ANQGSEA. CDR3 length: 18 residues. CDR3 residues: CSVLTGMPVAGGSYEQYF.

The V and J genes are TRBV7-8 and TRBJ2-7. Looked up from germline, CDR1 is SGHVS and CDR2 is FQNEAQ. The CDR3 sequence is 13 residues long. CDR3 sequence reads: CPSSLNGRYEQYF.

The genes are TRBV12-3 or TRBV12-4 and TRBJ2-1; the D call from TCRdb, TRBD1, cannot be confirmed without DNA. The CDR3 is 18 amino acids. CDR3 amino acids: CASSLGKAWDRGRNEQFF.

The J gene is TRBJ2-3, the V gene TRBV7-3; TCRdb designates TRBD2, a call that cannot be tested without DNA. This CDR3 is 18 amino acids long. Germline CDR1 SGHTA, CDR2 FQGTGA. Here the CDR3 reads CASSSRGGLAGVADTQYF.

The chain employs TRBV13 and TRBJ1-1. The V gene's germline CDR1 is PRHDT and CDR2 FYEKMQ (reference sequence). CDR3 length: 14 residues. This chain's CDR3 is CASSLGYTATEAFF.

The chain couples TRBV10-3 to TRBJ2-7. This CDR3 is 14 amino acids long. The germline gives CDR1 ENHRY, CDR2 SYGVKD. The chain's CDR3 is CAISESIEDYEQYF.

The V call is TRBV29-1, the J call TRBJ2-7; TCRdb calls TRBD1, which cannot be checked without DNA. CDR3 length: 13 amino acids. Germline assignment: CDR1 SQVTM and CDR2 ANQGSEA. The CDR3 protein is CSAGDRGGYEQYF.

V is TRBV14 and J is TRBJ2-7. The CDR3 runs to 11 residues. Germline CDR1 SGHDN, CDR2 FVKESK. CDR3 in amino acids: CASSVGYEQYF.

V and J are TRBV28 and TRBJ1-5; no DNA is available, so the TRBD1 call from TCRdb remains unchecked. The CDR3 extends over 17 amino acids. Germline CDR1 MDHEN, CDR2 SYDVKM. The CDR3 loop reads CASSFPGTGVLNQPQHF.

The chain employs TRBV29-1 and TRBJ2-7; lacking DNA, the TRBD1 call made by TCRdb goes unchecked. The V gene's germline CDR1 is SQVTM and CDR2 ANQGSEA. This CDR3 is built from 15 residues. The CDR3 loop reads CSVGLWGRDSYEQYF.

The chain carries TRBV5-1 and TRBJ1-1. The CDR3 consists of 13 residues. CDR1 and CDR2 (germline): SGHRS, YFSETQ. Here the CDR3 reads CASSLARNTEAFF.

The rearrangement links TRBV19 to TRBJ2-1; the TRBD2 assignment by TCRdb is unverifiable without DNA. Germline assignment: CDR1 LNHDA and CDR2 SQIVND (reference sequence). The CDR3 is made up of 18 amino acids. This chain's CDR3 is CASSIGAGGPSGYNEQFF. Supplemented by reference TRBV19 and TRBJ2-1, the full variable domain reads DGGITQSPKYLFRKEGQNVTLSCEQNLNHDAMYWYRQDPGQGLRLIYYSQIVNDFQKGDIAEGYSVSREKKESFPLTVTSAQKNPTAFYLCASSIGAGGPSGYNEQFFGPGTRLTVL.

This sequence joins TRBV7-9 and TRBJ1-1. Germline V CDR1 and CDR2: SEHNR, FQNEAQ (reference sequence). The CDR3 totals 12 residues. The chain's CDR3 is CASSFEAPEAFF.

The chain recombines TRBV6-2 or TRBV6-3 with TRBJ2-2; TCRdb calls TRBD2, which cannot be checked without DNA. The CDR3 length is 12 residues. The germline V gene encodes CDR1 MNHEY and CDR2 SVGEGT. CDR3 amino acids: CASGLATGELFF.

The chain links TRBV7-2 to TRBJ1-1. Germline assignment: CDR1 SGHTA and CDR2 FQGNSA. The CDR3 covers 15 residues. CDR3 region: CASSASWGIRTEAFF.

The CDR3 spells CSVEGGTTGELFF. The rearrangement joins TRBV29-1 to TRBJ2-2. The length of the CDR3 is 13 residues. The germline gives CDR1 SQVTM, CDR2 ANQGSEA.

This sequence joins TRBV12-3 or TRBV12-4 and TRBJ2-1. The CDR3 is 17 amino acids. CDR3 loop: CASSLGSQVSLTNEQFF.

The chain joins TRBV5-5 to TRBJ2-5. Germline CDR1 and CDR2: SGHKS and YYEKEE (reference sequence). The CDR3 sequence is 14 residues long. The CDR3 is CASSLDGVVETQYF.

The chain uses TRBV2 and TRBJ2-5; there is no DNA to check the TCRdb D call of TRBD2. From germline, CDR1 is SNHLY and CDR2 FYNNEI. This CDR3 is built from 14 residues. The CDR3: CASSDRLSEETQYF.

V and J are TRBV20-1 and TRBJ2-7; the D gene TCRdb calls, TRBD1, cannot be checked with no DNA. The CDR3 totals 16 residues. Germline V gene data show CDR1 as DFQATT and CDR2 as SNEGSKA (reference sequence). CDR3 amino acids: CSAPGKKVKSSYEQYF.

V usage is TRBV5-1 and J usage is TRBJ2-1; with no DNA, the TCRdb D assignment of TRBD1 cannot be verified. This CDR3 spans 16 amino acids. Germline-derived CDR1 and CDR2 are SGHRS and YFSETQ. The CDR3 loop reads CASSFTGGPSYNEQFF.

This chain links TRBV10-3 with TRBJ1-1; TCRdb returns TRBD1, unconfirmable since there is no DNA. The CDR3 runs to 12 residues. The germline gives CDR1 ENHRY, CDR2 SYGVKD. The CDR3 here is CAISSTRDEAFF.

The chain has TRBV25-1 and TRBJ1-2. This CDR3 contains 12 residues. Looked up from germline, CDR1 is MGHDK and CDR2 is SYGVNS. The CDR3 loop is CASSERSEGYTF.

The V gene is TRBV29-1, the J gene TRBJ2-1. This CDR3 has 11 residues. The V gene's germline CDR1 is SQVTM and CDR2 ANQGSEA. The CDR3 sequence: CSVTIAYEQFF.

The chain employs TRBV9 and TRBJ2-7; TCRdb returns TRBD1, unconfirmable since there is no DNA. The germline gives CDR1 SGDLS, CDR2 YYNGEE. This CDR3 region has 15 residues. The CDR3: CASSPQGGIPYEQYF.

The chain has TRBV3-1 and TRBJ2-1; TCRdb's D call, TRBD1, is unchecked because there is no DNA. CDR3 size: 19 residues. CDR1 and CDR2 from the germline V gene are LGHDT and YNNKEL (reference sequence). The CDR3: CASSQHFSTTEYRHGEQFF.

V usage is TRBV15 and J usage is TRBJ2-4; TCRdb's D gene call, TRBD1, goes unchecked for lack of DNA. Germline CDR1 and CDR2: LNHNV and YYDKDF (reference sequence). The CDR3 consists of 15 residues. CDR3 residues: CATSRDGTRENIQYF. Looking up the rest from reference TRBV15 and TRBJ2-4 gives the full variable domain: DAMVIQNPRYQVTQFGKPVTLSCSQTLNHNVMYWYQQKSSQAPKLLFHYYDKDFNNEADTPDNFQSRRPNTSFCFLDIRSPGLGDTAMYLCATSRDGTRENIQYFGAGTRLSVL.